This is a list of T cell receptor beta chains from one sample in a study of T cells after posttransplantation cyclophosphamide. Measured with immunoSEQ multiplex PCR; TCRdb has only the in-frame clones, and not every one. This table holds more than 12,000 clones, over 60% found once. The material sequenced was memory CD4+ T cells sorted from PBMCs. All receptors come from a man aged 50 or older. Each CDR3 is given with its conserved first and last residue. The D gene is left open where the match is weak. Clone size is given for some rows only: seen once, a few or many times, or a class if the clone is expanded.

-,TRBJ1-1,TRBV27,TRBD1,CASRVLAGGHEAFF,TGTGCCAGCCGCGTTCTTGCAGGGGGCCATGAAGCTTTCTTT
-,TRBJ2-3,TRBV6-1,TRBD1,CASSPQGGTQYF,TGTGCCAGCAGCCCACAGGGGGGTACGCAGTATTTT
few,TRBJ1-5,TRBV6-5,TRBD1,CASGQGNQPQHF,TGTGCCTCCGGACAGGGCAATCAGCCCCAGCATTTT
-,TRBJ2-3,TRBV25-1,TRBD2,CASSFTTSGTDTQYF,TGTGCCAGCAGTTTTACTACTAGCGGCACAGATACGCAGTATTTT
-,TRBJ1-4,TRBV5-1,TRBD1,CASSSSGTGLEKLFF,TGCGCCAGCAGTTCGTCCGGGACAGGGTTGGAAAAACTGTTTTTT
-,TRBJ2-1,TRBV7-8,-,CASRSIAGTRIVYNEQFF,TGTGCCAGCAGATCCATAGCCGGGACAAGGATTGTCTACAATGAGCAGTTCTTC
-,TRBJ1-2,TRBV10-3,TRBD1,CAISDSNLYRGSGGYTF,TGTGCCATCAGTGACTCCAACCTTTACAGGGGTTCCGGTGGCTACACCTTC
-,TRBJ1-2,TRBV13,-,CASRRGGAGLYGYTF,TGTGCCAGCAGGAGGGGGGGGGCAGGCCTCTATGGCTACACCTTC
-,TRBJ2-7,TRBV21-1,-,CASSKTSRGGSSSYEQYF,TGTGCCAGCAGCAAAACCTCCCGGGGGGGATCCTCCTCCTACGAGCAGTACTTC
-,TRBJ1-3,TRBV6-5,-,CASRGGFNTIYF,TGTGCCAGCAGGGGGGGGTTTAACACCATATATTTT
-,TRBJ2-7,TRBV7-5,-,CARSYALGGNSYEQYF,TGTGCCAGAAGCTATGCCCTGGGGGGGAACTCCTACGAGCAGTACTTC
few,TRBJ1-2,TRBV11-2,-,CASSWGGGYGYTF,TGTGCCAGCAGCTGGGGAGGGGGCTATGGCTACACCTTC
-,TRBJ2-1,TRBV7-6,-,CASSLHGPGRNEQFF,TGTGCCAGCAGCTTACATGGCCCAGGTAGAAATGAGCAGTTCTTC
-,TRBJ2-7,TRBV19,TRBD2,CASRNSGRYEQYF,TGTGCCAGTAGAAATAGCGGGAGGTACGAGCAGTACTTC
-,TRBJ2-2,TRBV6-5,-,CASRGTANTGELFF,TGTGCCAGCAGGGGGACTGCTAACACCGGGGAGCTGTTTTTT
-,TRBJ1-2,TRBV10-1,-,CASNGYGYTF,TGCGCCAGCAACGGGTATGGCTACACCTTC
-,TRBJ2-3,TRBV7-3,TRBD1,CASSLTGIRDTQYF,TGTGCCAGCAGCTTGACAGGGATAAGAGATACGCAGTATTTT
-,TRBJ1-3,TRBV9,-,CASSVAQGSAGNTIYF,TGTGCCAGCAGCGTAGCTCAGGGGTCCGCTGGAAACACCATATATTTT
-,TRBJ2-3,TRBV7-3,TRBD1,CASSPGQGRTQYF,TGTGCCAGCAGCCCGGGACAGGGGCGTACGCAGTATTTT
-,TRBJ2-2,TRBV6-1,-,CASSWSGVTGELFF,TGTGCCAGCAGTTGGTCGGGGGTCACCGGGGAGCTGTTTTTT
-,TRBJ2-3,TRBV2,-,CASSEGYSQYF,TGTGCCAGCAGTGAGGGCTATTCGCAGTATTTT
-,TRBJ2-7,TRBV18,-,CASSPRGYGTYEQYF,TGTGCCAGCTCACCACGGGGATACGGGACCTACGAGCAGTACTTC
-,TRBJ1-2,TRBV5-1,TRBD1,CASSSGTGSFFVYGYTF,TGCGCCAGCAGTTCCGGGACAGGGTCTTTTTTTGTCTATGGCTACACCTTC
-,TRBJ2-3,TRBV9,TRBD2,CASKGTSGGYGTQYF,TGTGCCAGCAAGGGGACTAGCGGGGGATACGGTACGCAGTATTTT
-,TRBJ1-2,TRBV14,TRBD1,CASSPQLQGSYGYTF,TGTGCCAGCAGCCCCCAATTACAGGGGAGCTATGGCTACACCTTC
few,TRBJ1-1,TRBV5-1,-,CASSPLSNTEAFF,TGCGCCAGCAGCCCCCTTTCCAACACTGAAGCTTTCTTT
-,TRBJ2-2,TRBV11-3,TRBD1,CASSHGQGSSGELFF,TGTGCCAGCAGCCACGGACAGGGGAGTTCCGGGGAGCTGTTTTTT
few,TRBJ2-7,TRBV9,TRBD2,CASSVGAGEGFYEQYF,TGTGCCAGCAGCGTAGGAGCGGGGGAAGGTTTTTACGAGCAGTACTTC
-,TRBJ1-1,TRBV19,-,CASRNRQAPNTEAFF,TGTGCCAGTAGGAATCGACAGGCCCCGAACACTGAAGCTTTCTTT